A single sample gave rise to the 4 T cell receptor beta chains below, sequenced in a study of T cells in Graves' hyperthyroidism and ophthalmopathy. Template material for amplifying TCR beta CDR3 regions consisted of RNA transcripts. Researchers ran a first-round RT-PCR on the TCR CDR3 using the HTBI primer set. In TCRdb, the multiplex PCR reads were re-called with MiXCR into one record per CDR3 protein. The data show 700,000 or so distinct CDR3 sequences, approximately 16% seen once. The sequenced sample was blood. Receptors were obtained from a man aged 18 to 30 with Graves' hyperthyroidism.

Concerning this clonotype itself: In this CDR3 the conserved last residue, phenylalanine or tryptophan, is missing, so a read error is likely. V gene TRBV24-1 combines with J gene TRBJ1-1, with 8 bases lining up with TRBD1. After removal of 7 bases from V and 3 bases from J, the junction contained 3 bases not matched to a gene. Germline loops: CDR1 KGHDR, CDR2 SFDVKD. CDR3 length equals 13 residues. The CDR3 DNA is TGTGCCACCAGGACAGGGGTGGACACTGAAGCTTTCCTT. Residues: CATRTGVDTEAFL.

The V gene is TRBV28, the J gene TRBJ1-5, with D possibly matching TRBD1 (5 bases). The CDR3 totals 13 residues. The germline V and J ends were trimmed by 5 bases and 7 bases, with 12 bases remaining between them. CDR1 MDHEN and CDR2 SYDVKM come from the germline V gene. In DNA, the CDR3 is TGTGCCAGCAGTGGGACCCGGGGACAGCCCCAGCATTTT. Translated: CASSGTRGQPQHF. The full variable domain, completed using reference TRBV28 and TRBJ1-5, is DVKVTQSSRYLVKRTGEKVFLECVQDMDHENMFWYRQDPGLGLRLIYFSYDVKMKEKGDIPEGYSVSREKKERFSLILESASTNQTSMYLCASSGTRGQPQHFGDGTRLSIL.

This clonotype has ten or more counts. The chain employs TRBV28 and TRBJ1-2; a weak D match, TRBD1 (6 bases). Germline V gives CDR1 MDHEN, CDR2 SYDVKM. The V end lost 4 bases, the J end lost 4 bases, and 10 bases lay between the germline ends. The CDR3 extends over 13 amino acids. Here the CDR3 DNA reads TGTGCCAGCAGTTCCACGGACAGCTATGGCTACACCTTC. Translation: CASSSTDSYGYTF.

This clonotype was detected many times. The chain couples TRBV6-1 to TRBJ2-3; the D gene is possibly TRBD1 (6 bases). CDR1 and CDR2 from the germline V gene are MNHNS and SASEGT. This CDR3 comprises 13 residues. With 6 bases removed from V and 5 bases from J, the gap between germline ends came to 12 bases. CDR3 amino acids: CASRGQGIDTQYF. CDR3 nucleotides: TGTGCCAGCAGAGGCCAGGGGATAGATACGCAGTATTTT.